The following is a T cell receptor (beta chain) sequence with its context. TCRdb keeps only in-frame clones here, not all; method: immunoSEQ multiplex PCR. Here the sample spans around 100,000 clones, about 85% being singletons. This record comes from a study of blood T cell repertoires in COVID-19. About the research overall: Samples taken during acute and convalescent COVID-19 were collected in the United States, Italy and Spain.

CDR1 and CDR2 from the germline V gene are LNHNV and YYDKDF (reference sequence). The CDR3 spans 14 residues. V lost 3 bases and J 10 bases, leaving 16 bases between the germline ends. This clonotype was sampled from a middle-aged man with active COVID-19. Sequenced input: peripheral blood. The V gene is TRBV15, the J gene TRBJ2-1, with D maybe TRBD1 (5 bases). The CDR3 sequence: CATSRSGINIEQFF. DNA of the CDR3: TGTGCCACCAGCAGGTCAGGGATTAATATAGAGCAGTTCTTC.